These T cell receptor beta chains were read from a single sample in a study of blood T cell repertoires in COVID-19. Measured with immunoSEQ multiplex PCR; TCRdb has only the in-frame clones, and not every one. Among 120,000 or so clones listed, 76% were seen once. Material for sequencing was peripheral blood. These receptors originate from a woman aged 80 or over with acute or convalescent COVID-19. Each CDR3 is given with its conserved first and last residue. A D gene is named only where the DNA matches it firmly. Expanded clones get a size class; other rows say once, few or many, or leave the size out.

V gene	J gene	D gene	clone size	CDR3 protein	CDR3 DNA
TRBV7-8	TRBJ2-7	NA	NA	CASSLANKAGYEQYF	TGTGCCAGCAGCTTAGCTAATAAGGCGGGGTACGAGCAGTACTTC
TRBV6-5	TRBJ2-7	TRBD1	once	CASSSTGVYEQYF	TGTGCCAGCAGTTCAACAGGGGTCTACGAGCAGTACTTC
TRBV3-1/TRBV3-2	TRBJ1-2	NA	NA	CASSQEFGVGGAYGYTF	TGTGCCAGCAGCCAAGAGTTCGGTGTGGGGGGGGCATATGGCTACACCTTC
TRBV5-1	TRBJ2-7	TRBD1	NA	CASSEFPIRGRSYEQYF	TGCGCCAGCAGCGAATTCCCTATTAGGGGGCGTTCCTACGAGCAGTACTTC
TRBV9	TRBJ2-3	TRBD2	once	CASSVPGTTTDTQYF	TGTGCCAGCAGCGTACCCGGGACTACCACAGATACGCAGTATTTT
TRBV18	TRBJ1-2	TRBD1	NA	CASSIQGADGYTF	TGTGCCAGCTCAATACAGGGGGCGGATGGCTACACCTTC
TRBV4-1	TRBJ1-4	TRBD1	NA	CASSPGQGGEKLFF	TGCGCCAGCAGCCCGGGACAGGGGGGTGAAAAACTGTTTTTT
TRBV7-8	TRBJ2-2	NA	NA	CASSLGTGSGGELFF	TGTGCCAGCAGCCTGGGTACAGGCTCTGGCGGGGAGCTGTTTTTT
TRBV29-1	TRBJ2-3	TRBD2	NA	CSVLSGGAADTQYF	TGCAGCGTTCTGAGCGGGGGGGCTGCAGATACGCAGTATTTT
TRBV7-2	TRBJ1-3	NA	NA	CASSLLVTGTGNTIYF	TGTGCCAGCAGCTTACTCGTTACAGGGACTGGAAACACCATATATTTT
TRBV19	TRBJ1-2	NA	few	CASSIDSSPANYGYTF	TGTGCCAGTAGTATAGATTCTAGCCCAGCTAACTATGGCTACACCTTC
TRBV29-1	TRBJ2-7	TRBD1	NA	CSVRDRVSYEQYF	TGCAGCGTTAGGGACAGGGTTTCCTACGAGCAGTACTTC
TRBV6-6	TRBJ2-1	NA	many	CASSRDIYNEQFF	TGTGCCAGCAGCCGGGACATCTACAATGAGCAGTTCTTC
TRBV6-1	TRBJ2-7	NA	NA	CASSEAELKVSF	TGTGCCAGCAGTGAAGCCGAACTAAAGGTCAGTTTC
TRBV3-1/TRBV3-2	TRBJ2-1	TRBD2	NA	CASNRGSGGARNEQFF	TGTGCCAGCAACCGGGGAAGCGGGGGGGCGCGAAATGAGCAGTTCTTC
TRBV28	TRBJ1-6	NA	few	CASSLLGQGGSPLHF	TGTGCCAGCAGTTTATTGGGGCAGGGTGGTTCACCCCTCCACTTT
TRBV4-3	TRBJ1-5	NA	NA	CASSPGVSNQPQHF	TGCGCCAGCAGCCCAGGGGTTAGCAATCAGCCCCAGCATTTT
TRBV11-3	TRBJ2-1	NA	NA	CASSPDTGEVDEQFF	TGTGCCAGCAGCCCAGATACGGGAGAGGTGGATGAGCAGTTCTTC
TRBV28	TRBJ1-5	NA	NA	CASTGGNQPQHF	TGTGCCAGCACCGGAGGCAATCAGCCCCAGCATTTT
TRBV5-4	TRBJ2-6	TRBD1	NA	CAIHRGSGANVLTF	TGTGCCATACACAGGGGTTCTGGGGCCAACGTCCTGACTTTC
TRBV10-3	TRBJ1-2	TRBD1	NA	CAITGRETGVGYTF	TGTGCCATCACGGGGCGAGAGACAGGGGTCGGCTACACCTTC
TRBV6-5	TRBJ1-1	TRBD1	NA	CASIRDRGRNTEAFF	TGTGCCAGCATAAGAGACAGGGGTCGGAACACTGAAGCTTTCTTT
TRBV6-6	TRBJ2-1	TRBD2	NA	CASGDSGLNNEQFF	TGTGCCAGCGGAGACTCGGGACTAAACAATGAGCAGTTCTTC
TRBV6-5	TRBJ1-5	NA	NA	CASSRGDGLYQPQHF	TGTGCCAGCAGCCGCGGGGATGGGTTATATCAGCCCCAGCATTTT
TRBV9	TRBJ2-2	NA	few	CASSVGQNTGELFF	TGTGCCAGCAGCGTAGGGCAGAACACCGGGGAGCTGTTTTTT
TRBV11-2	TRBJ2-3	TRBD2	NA	CASTVVGGATDTQYF	TGTGCCAGCACCGTGGTGGGAGGGGCGACAGATACGCAGTATTTT
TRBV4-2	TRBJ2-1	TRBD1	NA	CASGGRDRENNEQFF	TGTGCCAGCGGAGGCCGGGACAGGGAAAACAATGAGCAGTTCTTC
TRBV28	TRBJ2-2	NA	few	CASKGHLTGELFF	TGTGCCAGCAAGGGACATCTCACCGGGGAGCTGTTTTTT
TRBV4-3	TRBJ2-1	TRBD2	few	CASSPGLAGGTYNEQFF	TGCGCCAGCAGCCCGGGACTAGCGGGAGGCACCTACAATGAGCAGTTCTTC
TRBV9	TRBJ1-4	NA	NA	CASSVRESRAEKLFF	TGTGCCAGCAGCGTCAGGGAATCCCGGGCTGAAAAACTGTTTTTT